The 29 T cell receptor beta chains presented below share a single source sample, sequenced in a study of T-cell memory formation after mild COVID-19. TCRdb fed the 5' RACE reads into MiXCR, producing one record per CDR3 protein. The table records 55,000 to 75,000 distinct CDR3 sequences, about 27% of them present only once. The sample consisted of PBMCs or a T cell subset sorted from them (not recorded which). These receptors originate from a man between 18 and 35 years old who had mild COVID-19 (a few samples of this study predate the infection). Cell type and time point are not known.

This clonotype was found a few times. This chain uses TRBV28 with TRBJ2-2, with D unresolved. The CDR3 has 19 amino acids. CDR1 MDHEN and CDR2 SYDVKM come from the germline V gene. V dropped 4 bases and J dropped 4 bases, with 25 bases sitting between them. CDR3 residues: CASSSSFVYGREVTGELFF. The CDR3 DNA reads TGTGCCAGCAGTTCGAGTTTTGTCTATGGCAGAGAAGTCACCGGGGAGCTGTTTTTT.

The chain uses TRBV4-1 and TRBJ2-7; no firm D call. Germline V CDR1 and CDR2: MGHRA, YSYEKL. V lost 1 base to trimming and J lost 2 bases, with 6 bases between them. CDR3 length: 13 residues. The CDR3 DNA reads TGCGCCAGCAGCCAAGGGGTAGCCTACGAGCAGTACTTC. It codes for CASSQGVAYEQYF.

The chain combines TRBV5-1 with TRBJ2-3, with 13 bases identical to TRBD2. This CDR3 region has 19 residues. CDR1 and CDR2 from the germline V gene are SGHRS and YFSETQ. V was clipped by 3 bases and J by 3 bases; unmatched bases: 13. CDR3 sequence (DNA): TGCGCCAGCAGCTCGGCGACTAGCGGGGGGCCTACCTCTACAGATACGCAGTATTTT. Translation gives CASSSATSGGPTSTDTQYF.

This clonotype has just a few counts. The V gene is TRBV6-2 or TRBV6-3, the J gene TRBJ2-5; 11 nucleotides align to TRBD2. From germline, CDR1 is MNHEY and CDR2 SVGEGT. CDR3 size: 16 residues. V lost 10 bases and J lost 4; bases outside the gene matches: 14. The CDR3 sequence is CATDSGGALSRETQYF. DNA for the CDR3: TGTGCCACAGATAGCGGGGGGGCCTTGTCGCGAGAGACCCAGTACTTC.

V is TRBV7-2 and J is TRBJ1-3; D is ambiguous. V was pared by 0 bases and J by 4 bases, with 13 bases between. This CDR3 comprises 16 residues. From germline, CDR1 is SGHTA and CDR2 FQGNSA. The CDR3 DNA reads TGTGCCAGCAGCTTAGCGCGCTGGGTGTGCGGAAACACCATATATTTT. Translated: CASSLARWVCGNTIYF. Complete variable domain (other parts from reference TRBV7-2 and TRBJ1-3): GAGVSQSPSNKVTEKGKDVELRCDPISGHTALYWYRQSLGQGLEFLIYFQGNSAPDKSGLPSDRFSAERTGGSVSTLTIQRTQQEDSAVYLCASSLARWVCGNTIYFGEGSWLTVV.

The V and J genes are TRBV2 and TRBJ2-7; TRBD2 matches 13 bases. Germline V gives CDR1 SNHLY, CDR2 FYNNEI. The CDR3 loop spans 14 amino acids. Losses at the gene ends were 10 bases for V and 2 bases for J; bases not matched to a gene: 5. This chain's CDR3 is CATGTSGVTYEQYF. The CDR3 coding sequence is TGTGCCACCGGGACTAGCGGGGTTACCTACGAGCAGTACTTC.

The V gene is TRBV5-5, the J gene TRBJ2-7; weak D call: TRBD1 (5 bases). The V gene's germline CDR1 is SGHKS and CDR2 YYEKEE (reference sequence). The CDR3 covers 13 residues. The V and J ends lost 3 bases and 2 bases respectively, with 9 bases between them. The DNA for the CDR3 is TGTGCCAGCAGCTACCAGGACACCTACGAGCAGTACTTC. This gives the protein CASSYQDTYEQYF.

There are many counts of this clonotype. The genes are TRBV5-1 and TRBJ2-1; D might be TRBD1 (5 bases). CDR3 length equals 17 residues. Trimming left V 0 bases short and J 8 bases short, with 21 bases between. The germline V gene encodes CDR1 SGHRS and CDR2 YFSETQ. The CDR3 region is CASSLAVMVVTGDEQFF. The CDR3 nucleotides are TGCGCCAGCAGCTTGGCGGTTATGGTTGTTACAGGAGATGAGCAGTTCTTC. Looking up the rest from reference TRBV5-1 and TRBJ2-1 gives the full variable domain: KAGVTQTPRYLIKTRGQQVTLSCSPISGHRSVSWYQQTPGQGLQFLFEYFSETQRNKGNFPGRFSGRQFSNSRSEMNVSTLELGDSALYLCASSLAVMVVTGDEQFFGPGTRLTVL.

The rearrangement uses TRBV20-1 and TRBJ2-7, with D perhaps TRBD1 (6 bases). This CDR3 is 13 amino acids long. V dropped 4 bases and J dropped 3 bases, with 13 bases sitting between them. The germline CDR1 and CDR2 sequences are DFQATT and SNEGSKA (reference sequence). The CDR3 DNA reads as TGCAGTGCTACCAATCCGACAGGCTACGAGCAGTACTTC. Residues: CSATNPTGYEQYF.

V gene TRBV12-3 or TRBV12-4 combines with J gene TRBJ2-3; D ambiguous. The V end lost 6 bases, the J end lost 1 base, and 14 bases lay between the germline ends. The CDR3 length is 15 residues. DNA of the CDR3: TGTGCCAGCAGCCCAGACGTGGTTGGCACAGATACGCAGTATTTT. It encodes CASSPDVVGTDTQYF.

CDR3 nucleotide sequence: TGTGCCAGCAGCGTAGTAGAAGATACGCAGTATTTT. Translated: CASSVVEDTQYF. The genes are TRBV9 and TRBJ2-3; D remains ambiguous. Deletions cut 0 bases from V and 5 bases from J, with 4 bases between. This CDR3 is built from 12 residues. Per germline, CDR1 SGDLS and CDR2 YYNGEE.

This clonotype has a handful of counts. This chain uses TRBV6-5 with TRBJ2-7; 10 bases are a match to TRBD1. The CDR3 extends over 14 amino acids. V shed 5 bases, J shed 4 bases, and the junction held 5 bases outside the gene matches. CDR1 is MNHEY and CDR2 is SVGAGI in the germline V gene. This chain's CDR3 is CASSMGQGPYEQYV. CDR3 sequence (DNA): TGTGCCAGCAGTATGGGACAGGGGCCTTACGAGCAGTACGTC.

This chain connects TRBV6-1 to TRBJ2-7; 8 nucleotides agree with TRBD1. The CDR3 totals 13 residues. The ends lost 5 bases at V and 5 bases at J; junction bases unmatched: 5. Germline assignment: CDR1 MNHNS and CDR2 SASEGT. CDR3: CASSQQGVDEQYV. CDR3 coding DNA: TGTGCCAGCAGTCAACAGGGGGTGGACGAGCAGTACGTC.

This chain joins TRBV6-5 and TRBJ2-5, with 16 positions matching TRBD2. V dropped 6 bases and J dropped 1; count of bases not matched to a gene: 8. This CDR3 contains 18 residues. The germline gives CDR1 MNHEY, CDR2 SVGAGI. The CDR3 spells CASSGTSGGGQAQETQYF. The CDR3 DNA reads TGTGCCAGCAGCGGGACTAGCGGGGGGGGCCAGGCCCAAGAGACCCAGTACTTC.

The V call is TRBV4-3, the J call TRBJ2-2; D uncertain. V lost 1 base, J lost 6 bases, and 15 bases lay in between. The germline V gene encodes CDR1 LGHNA and CDR2 YSLEER. The CDR3 totals 16 residues. CDR3: CASSQGLGSLPGELFF. CDR3 bases: TGCGCCAGCAGCCAAGGCCTGGGCAGTCTACCCGGGGAGCTGTTTTTT.

The chain uses TRBV4-1 and TRBJ2-2; 9 nucleotides align to TRBD1. The trim removed 4 bases at V and 9 bases at J, leaving 6 bases unmatched. The CDR3 covers 14 residues. Germline V lookup: CDR1 MGHRA, CDR2 YSYEKL. CDR3 sequence: CASSRDRVGRELFF. The CDR3 DNA follows: TGCGCCAGCAGCCGGGACAGGGTGGGGCGGGAGCTGTTTTTT.

In this sample, this clonotype turned up a few times. This chain's CDR3 is CASSMGLYEQYF. The CDR3 DNA reads as TGTGCCAGCAGCATGGGACTTTACGAGCAGTACTTC. The chain couples TRBV14 to TRBJ2-7; perhaps TRBD2 as D (6 bases). Germline V gives CDR1 SGHDN, CDR2 FVKESK. The CDR3 consists of 12 residues. Trimming removed 5 bases at V and 4 bases at J, with 9 bases between.

The genes are TRBV7-8 and TRBJ2-3; no clear D gene. The CDR3 runs 17 residues. CDR1 is SGHVS, CDR2 FQNEAQ, per germline. Trimming removed 6 bases from V and 1 base from J, with 20 bases in between. Here the CDR3 reads CASSKVPQRSRTDTQYF. The DNA for the CDR3 is TGTGCCAGCAGTAAAGTCCCCCAAAGGTCTCGCACAGATACGCAGTATTTT.

This clonotype was seen a handful of times. The chain employs TRBV6-6 and TRBJ1-2; D gene uncertain. The germline V gene has CDR1 MNHNY and CDR2 SVGAGI (reference sequence). Trimming removed 8 bases at V and 8 bases at J, with 12 bases between. The CDR3 has 11 amino acids. The CDR3 here is CASREVNGYTF. CDR3 coding DNA: TGTGCCAGCCGTGAGGTGAACGGCTACACCTTC.

This clonotype was seen a few times. This chain uses TRBV6-5 with TRBJ1-1; D call uncertain. This CDR3 region has 15 residues. The V gene's germline CDR1 is MNHEY and CDR2 SVGAGI. The V end lost 0 bases, the J end lost 3 bases, and 11 bases lay between the germline ends. The CDR3 here is CASSYSRPSDTEAFF. The CDR3 bases are TGTGCCAGCAGTTACTCGAGACCCTCGGACACTGAAGCTTTCTTT.

This clonotype was found a few times. The V gene is TRBV9, the J gene TRBJ1-2; 7 positions agree with TRBD1. V lost 3 bases to trimming and J lost 0 bases; unmatched junction nucleotides: 5. CDR3 length: 15 amino acids. The V gene's germline CDR1 is SGDLS and CDR2 YYNGEE. As DNA, the CDR3 is TGTGCCAGCAGCGCAGGGGGACCGACTAACTATGGCTACACCTTC. This translates into CASSAGGPTNYGYTF.

The CDR3 reads CASSYSFYYGYTF. The CDR3 DNA follows: TGTGCCAGCAGTTACTCATTCTATTATGGCTACACCTTC. This chain connects TRBV6-5 to TRBJ1-2; D is undetermined. The CDR3 is 13 amino acids. From germline, CDR1 is MNHEY and CDR2 SVGAGI. V was pared by 0 bases and J by 5 bases, with 7 bases between.

The chain employs TRBV4-1 and TRBJ2-5; unclear D gene. The CDR3 extends over 12 amino acids. V lost 3 bases, J lost 5 bases, and 7 bases lay in between. Germline V gene sequence: CDR1 MGHRA, CDR2 YSYEKL. In DNA form, the CDR3 reads TGCGCCAGCAGCCATACTGGGGAGACCCAGTACTTC. It codes for CASSHTGETQYF.

This clonotype was seen a handful of times. This rearrangement joins TRBV5-1 to TRBJ2-7, with D perhaps matching TRBD1 or TRBD2 (5 bases each). This CDR3 has 16 residues. Looked up from germline, CDR1 is SGHRS and CDR2 is YFSETQ. Trimming shortened V by 0 bases and J by 5 bases, and 18 bases separated the two germline ends. Written as DNA, the CDR3 is TGCGCCAGCAGCTTGGCCATCAGGGATCGGGGCCACGAGCAGTACTTC. Translated, it gives CASSLAIRDRGHEQYF.

This clonotype was counted between two and nine times. The gene calls are TRBV7-7 and TRBJ2-1; D is undetermined. The CDR3 totals 13 residues. The germline CDR1 and CDR2 sequences are SSHAT and FNYEAQ (reference sequence). Deletions cut 1 base from V and 5 bases from J, with 6 bases between. The CDR3 sequence is CASSLDGNNEQFF. As DNA, the CDR3 is TGTGCCAGCAGCTTAGACGGTAACAATGAGCAGTTCTTC.

This chain links TRBV5-1 with TRBJ2-1; D is perhaps TRBD1 or TRBD2 (6 bases each). The CDR3 spans 13 residues. V lost 1 base to trimming and J lost 9 bases, with 11 bases between them. The germline gives CDR1 SGHRS, CDR2 YFSETQ. The CDR3 sequence is CASSLRGVVEQFF. DNA of the CDR3: TGCGCCAGCAGCTTGAGGGGGGTAGTTGAGCAGTTCTTC.

On this clonotype itself: This may be a read error: a much more frequent sequence differs by one nucleotide. This rearrangement joins TRBV12-3 or TRBV12-4 to TRBJ2-2; D unclear. The CDR3 loop spans 14 amino acids. CDR3 sequence: CAISLGGSTGELFF. The DNA of the CDR3 is TGTGCCATCAGTTTGGGTGGTAGCACCGGGGAGCTGTTTTTT.

Turning to this clonotype: A junction boundary mismatches the germline segment, possibly from a read error. The CDR3 reads CASSLGGITDTKYF. CDR3 coding DNA: TGCGCCAGCAGCTTAGGGGGTATCACAGATACGAAGTATTTT. The chain recombines TRBV5-1 with TRBJ2-3, with a possible D match to TRBD1 (6 bases). Germline assignment: CDR1 SGHRS and CDR2 YFSETQ. This CDR3 has 14 amino acids.

This clonotype was detected many times. The chain combines TRBV5-5 with TRBJ2-7; D tentatively fits TRBD1 or TRBD2 (5 bases each). CDR3 length equals 14 residues. CDR1 SGHKS and CDR2 YYEKEE come from the germline V gene (reference sequence). V was shortened by 3 bases and J by 4 bases, with 14 bases between the two germline ends. The chain's CDR3 is CASSSPGRQYEQYF. CDR3 sequence (DNA): TGTGCCAGCAGCTCCCCGGGACGGCAATACGAGCAGTACTTC. The full variable domain, completed using reference TRBV5-5 and TRBJ2-7, is DAGVTQSPTHLIKTRGQQVTLRCSPISGHKSVSWYQQVLGQGPQFIFQYYEKEERGRGNFPDRFSARQFPNYSSELNVNALLLGDSALYLCASSSPGRQYEQYFGPGTRLTVT.